The subject of this entry is one T cell receptor (beta chain). This sample stems from a study of CD8 T cells in Susac syndrome. Study-level information: Clinical remission applied to under ten sequenced Susac syndrome patients, and about six had active disease.

Sequencing of TCR beta was carried out in blood CD8+ and CD4+ T cells. Purification of the CD8+ and CD4+ T cells relied on negative isolation, and TEMRA cells underwent FACS enrichment. It was with random hexamers that 0.5 to 1 ug RNA was reverse transcribed. The method of amplification for TCR beta CDR3 was immunoSEQ multiplex PCR, covering 54 Vbeta and 13 Jbeta. TCRdb recomputed calls from the immunoSEQ multiplex PCR reads with MiXCR, one row per CDR3 protein. The table shows 170,000 or so distinct CDR3 sequences, with 90% to 95% occurring only once. CDR1 and CDR2 from the germline V gene are DFQATT and SNEGSKA (reference sequence). The ends were cut back, 2 bases at V and 2 bases at J, with 12 bases in the middle. This CDR3 region has 14 residues.

What was sequenced was CD4+ T cells from PBMCs. V and J are TRBV20-1 and TRBJ2-5; a possible D gene is TRBD1 (6 bases). The sequence derives from a human donor with Susac syndrome. For the CDR3, the DNA is TGCAGTGCTAGACACGGACAGTTACAAGAGACCCAGTACTTC. This translates into CSARHGQLQETQYF.